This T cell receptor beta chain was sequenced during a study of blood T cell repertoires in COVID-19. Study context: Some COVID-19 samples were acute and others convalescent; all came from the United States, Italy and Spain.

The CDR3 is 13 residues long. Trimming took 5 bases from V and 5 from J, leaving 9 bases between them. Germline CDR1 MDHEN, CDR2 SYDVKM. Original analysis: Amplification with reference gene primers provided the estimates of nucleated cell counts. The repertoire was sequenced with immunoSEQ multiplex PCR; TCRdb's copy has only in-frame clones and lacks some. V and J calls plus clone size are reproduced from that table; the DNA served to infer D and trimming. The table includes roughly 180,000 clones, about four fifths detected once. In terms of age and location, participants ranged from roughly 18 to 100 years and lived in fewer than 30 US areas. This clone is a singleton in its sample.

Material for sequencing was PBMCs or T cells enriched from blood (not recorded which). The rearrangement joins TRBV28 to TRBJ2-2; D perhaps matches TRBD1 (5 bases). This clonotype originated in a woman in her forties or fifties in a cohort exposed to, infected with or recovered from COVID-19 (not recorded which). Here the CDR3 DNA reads TGTGCCAGCAGTCCCCAGGGAACCGGGGAGCTGTTTTTT. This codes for CASSPQGTGELFF.